A selection of T cell receptor beta chains follows, all from one sample in a study of blood T cells in healthy people across ages. Each CDR3 protein gets one entry after TCRdb re-called the 5' RACE reads with MiXCR. The sample records more than 600,000 distinct CDR3 sequences, around 25% being singletons. These records were also assigned to another study, of T cells of mothers and their children.

The sample was blood. Receptors originate from a boy under 18 in good health. The CDR3 runs from the conserved cysteine through the conserved F or W. The D gene is left open where the match is weak. A row's size may be missing; if present it is once, few, many or a size class.

D gene	V gene	J gene	clone size	CDR3 DNA	CDR3 protein
-	TRBV12-5	TRBJ2-7	-	TGTGCTAGTGGCCCGGACACAGCCTACGAGCAGTACTTC	CASGPDTAYEQYF
TRBD2	TRBV7-9	TRBJ2-2	few	TGTGCCAGCAGCCCAAGACTAGCGGGGGCCGAAGCGGACACCGGGGAGCTGTTTTTT	CASSPRLAGAEADTGELFF
-	TRBV9	TRBJ1-4	-	TGTGCCAGCAGCGTAGATGGGTGGGGTAAAGAAAAACTGTTTTTT	CASSVDGWGKEKLFF
-	TRBV29-1	TRBJ2-3	-	TGCAGCGTTGAAAAAGGTGGGAGAGATACGCAGTATTTT	CSVEKGGRDTQYF
-	TRBV14	TRBJ2-5	few	TGTGCCAGCAGTGGGGACACGACAGAGACCCAGTACTTC	CASSGDTTETQYF
-	TRBV4-1	TRBJ1-6	few	TGCGCCAGCAGCCAACTGACACCCGGATTGCGGTCACCCCTCCACTTT	CASSQLTPGLRSPLHF
-	TRBV28	TRBJ2-1	few	TGTGCCAGCAGTTTGACCAGCCCCGGGACATTCTTC	CASSLTSPGTFF
-	TRBV2	TRBJ2-7	few	TGTGCCAACCGGGATTCAAGCTCCTACGAGCAGTACTTC	CANRDSSSYEQYF
-	TRBV12-3/TRBV12-4	TRBJ1-3	few	TGTGCCAGCAGTACCCCAGGGAACACCATATATTTT	CASSTPGNTIYF
-	TRBV6-1	TRBJ2-7	-	TGTGCCAGCAGTAAACGAAGCTCCTACGAGCAGTACTTC	CASSKRSSYEQYF
-	TRBV9	TRBJ2-4	few	TGTGCCAGCAGCTCCCCAGGGGCAGGGGGGGCCAAAAACATTCAGTACTTC	CASSSPGAGGAKNIQYF
-	TRBV28	TRBJ2-4	-	TGTGCCAGCAGTCCAACTAAATGGGGTCGTGGCAGGGAGGCCAAAAACATTCAGTACTTC	CASSPTKWGRGREAKNIQYF
TRBD2	TRBV6-1	TRBJ2-3	many	TGTGCCAGCAGAGGCGGGAGAACAGATACGCAGTATTTT	CASRGGRTDTQYF
TRBD1	TRBV6-6	TRBJ1-4	-	TGTGCCAGCAGTTACTCACAGGGGGTTGAAAAACTGTTTTTT	CASSYSQGVEKLFF
TRBD1	TRBV7-9	TRBJ2-7	many	TGTGCCAGCAGCCGACAGGGAACCTACGAGCAGTACTTC	CASSRQGTYEQYF
-	TRBV7-9	TRBJ2-5	-	TGTGCCAGCAGCTTGGTATATGCTCCGGAGACCCAGTACTTC	CASSLVYAPETQYF
-	TRBV3-1	TRBJ2-5	-	TGTGCCAGCAGCCCCGGGACCTACCAAGAGACCCAGTACTTC	CASSPGTYQETQYF
-	TRBV7-9	TRBJ2-5	-	TGTGCCAGCAGCTCGAACCGACTAGACGAAGAGACCCAGTACTTC	CASSSNRLDEETQYF
TRBD1	TRBV28	TRBJ2-6	-	TGTGCCAGCAGTTCAACAGGGGAAGGGGCCAACGTCCTGACTTTC	CASSSTGEGANVLTF
-	TRBV11-2	TRBJ2-1	few	TGTGCCAGCAGCTTCCTTAGCGGTAGCTCCTACAATGAGCAGTTCTTC	CASSFLSGSSYNEQFF
-	TRBV20-1	TRBJ2-1	-	TGCAGTGCCGACGCCACAAATGAGCAGTTCTTC	CSADATNEQFF
TRBD2	TRBV15	TRBJ2-7	-	TGTGCCACCAGCAGAGCAGCTAGCGGGAGTCACTACGAGCAGTACTTC	CATSRAASGSHYEQYF
-	TRBV2	TRBJ2-7	few	TGTGCCAGCAGTGACATAGGGGAGCAGTACTTC	CASSDIGEQYF
-	TRBV3-1	TRBJ2-7	few	TGTGCCAGCAGCCCACACGAAGGGGCTAGCGAGCAGTACTTC	CASSPHEGASEQYF
TRBD1	TRBV6-6	TRBJ1-4	-	TGTGCCAGCAGCTTCGCCGACAGGGATCCGTTTTTT	CASSFADRDPFF
TRBD1	TRBV6-1	TRBJ1-2	few	TGTGCCAGCAGTGCCCGGGACAGGACCTATGGCTACACCTTC	CASSARDRTYGYTF
TRBD2	TRBV6-2/TRBV6-3	TRBJ2-1	-	TGTGCCAGCAGTAATGCCCTACTAGCGGGAGATGAGCAGTTCTTC	CASSNALLAGDEQFF
-	TRBV12-3/TRBV12-4	TRBJ1-5	-	TGTGCCAGCAGTGGGGGGCGGGGTAGCAATCAGCCCCAGCATTTT	CASSGGRGSNQPQHF
-	TRBV29-1	TRBJ2-2	-	TGCAGCGTTGATGCGGGGACGAACACCGGGGAGCTGTTTTTT	CSVDAGTNTGELFF
-	TRBV6-6	TRBJ1-1	-	TGTGCCAGCAGTGACCCGGGGGAAGCTTTCTTT	CASSDPGEAFF
-	TRBV12-3/TRBV12-4	TRBJ1-2	few	TGTGCCAGCAGTCGTGGTTTGGGGCATGGTGGCTACACCTTC	CASSRGLGHGGYTF
-	TRBV30	TRBJ2-2	-	TGTGCCTGGAAGGAGTGGGGCTCCGGGGAGCTGTTTTTT	CAWKEWGSGELFF
-	TRBV28	TRBJ1-4	-	TGTGCCAGCAGTTTATTGGTTACGGTGGCTAATGAAAAACTGTTTTTT	CASSLLVTVANEKLFF
-	TRBV4-2	TRBJ2-2	-	TGTGCCAGCAGCCAAGAATTCCAGGGGAACACCGGGGAGCTGTTTTTT	CASSQEFQGNTGELFF
-	TRBV12-3/TRBV12-4	TRBJ2-7	few	TGTGCCAGCAATTTAAGGACGGGGCTCAAGGAGCAGTACTTC	CASNLRTGLKEQYF
-	TRBV7-9	TRBJ1-2	few	TGTGCCAGCCAACCCCCGACGGCAAGCTATGGCTACACCTTC	CASQPPTASYGYTF
-	TRBV20-1	TRBJ2-6	few	TGCAGTGCTAGCGCAACAGGGATCACTGGGGCCAACGTCCTGACTTTC	CSASATGITGANVLTF
-	TRBV29-1	TRBJ1-3	-	TGCAGCGCCGGAGGGGGGGCAGAAGACTCTGGAAACACCATATATTTT	CSAGGGAEDSGNTIYF
-	TRBV7-2	TRBJ2-2	few	TGTGCCAGCAGCTTAATTTTTTATAGGGCAGAAGACGGGGAGCTGTTTTTT	CASSLIFYRAEDGELFF
-	TRBV4-2	TRBJ1-1	-	TGTGCCAGCAGCCAAGTGGGGATTGAAGCTTTCTTT	CASSQVGIEAFF
TRBD2	TRBV7-3	TRBJ2-5	-	TGTGCCAGCAGCTTAATCCCGGGAGGGGAGACCCAGTACTTC	CASSLIPGGETQYF
-	TRBV6-1	TRBJ1-1	-	TGTGCCACCCGGGACACTGAAGCTTTCTTT	CATRDTEAFF
-	TRBV5-6	TRBJ2-5	few	TGTGCCAGCAGCTGGCGTGCGGGCCCCCAAGAGACCCAGTACTTC	CASSWRAGPQETQYF
TRBD2	TRBV3-1	TRBJ2-7	few	TGTGCCAGCAGCCAAGGTAGCGGGAGGTATAACTACGAGCAGTACTTC	CASSQGSGRYNYEQYF
-	TRBV14	TRBJ2-1	-	TGTGCCAGCAGCCCTGCCTCCGATGAGCAGTTCTTC	CASSPASDEQFF
TRBD2	TRBV4-1	TRBJ2-7	-	TGCGCCAGCAGCTCCCGGGGGGTGGGAGCCTACGAGCAGTACTTC	CASSSRGVGAYEQYF
TRBD1	TRBV7-9	TRBJ1-5	-	TGTGCCAGCAGCTCGACAGGGAGCAATCAGCCCCAGCATTTT	CASSSTGSNQPQHF
TRBD1	TRBV24-1	TRBJ1-2	-	TGTGCCACCAGTGATGGGACAGTCTATGGCTACACCTTC	CATSDGTVYGYTF
TRBD2	TRBV6-4	TRBJ2-7	-	TGTGCCAGCAGTGTTGCGACTAGCGGGGGATCCTACGAGCAGTACTTC	CASSVATSGGSYEQYF
TRBD2	TRBV7-2	TRBJ2-5	few	TGTGCCAGCAGCCCCCGACTAGCGGGAGCGCAAGAGACCCAGTACTTC	CASSPRLAGAQETQYF
TRBD2	TRBV20-1	TRBJ2-7	-	TGCAGTGCTGGAAATAGCGGGACCGAGGAGCAGTACTTC	CSAGNSGTEEQYF
-	TRBV27	TRBJ2-2	-	TGTGCCAGCAGCCGTCTGAAGGGTACGAACACCGGGGAGCTGTTTTTT	CASSRLKGTNTGELFF
-	TRBV11-3	TRBJ1-1	once	TGTGCCAGCAGCTCCGAGGGGGTTCTCCCTGAAGCTTTCTTT	CASSSEGVLPEAFF
-	TRBV20-1	TRBJ2-5	few	TGCAGTGCTAGAAGGGCGGGGGAGACCCAGTACTTC	CSARRAGETQYF
-	TRBV4-3	TRBJ2-1	-	TGCGCCAGCAGCCAAGATGACAGTATTTCCTACAATGAGCAGTTCTTC	CASSQDDSISYNEQFF
TRBD1	TRBV29-1	TRBJ2-2	few	TGCAGCGTTCCCACAGGGGCCGGGGAGCTGTTTTTT	CSVPTGAGELFF
-	TRBV12-3/TRBV12-4	TRBJ1-2	few	TGTGCCAGCAGCGGGACGTCGGCATACTATGGCTACACCTTC	CASSGTSAYYGYTF
TRBD2	TRBV6-5	TRBJ2-3	-	TGTGCCAGCAGACGGACTAGCGGGATCCCAGATACGCAGTATTTT	CASRRTSGIPDTQYF
-	TRBV29-1	TRBJ1-1	-	TGCAGCGTCAAAGGGAGGGGTAACACTGAAGCTTTCTTT	CSVKGRGNTEAFF
TRBD1	TRBV4-2	TRBJ1-2	-	TGTGCCAGCAGCCAAGGGGGACAGGGGGACGGAGACTATGGCTACACCTTC	CASSQGGQGDGDYGYTF